These 17 T cell receptor beta chains share one sample of origin, sequenced in a study of shared clonotypes between healthy human individuals. The data were produced by immunoSEQ multiplex PCR, yet TCRdb's version contains in-frame clones alone and is incomplete. The data show around 370,000 clones, approximately 96% seen once. Sequencing was carried out using memory CD8+ T cells sorted from blood. The subset: CD45RO+ cells pooled with CCR7-negative TemRA cells. All receptors come from a man aged 25 to 40 in good health.

This chain joins TRBV11-2 and TRBJ2-7; unclear D gene. Germline V CDR1 and CDR2: SGHAT, FQNNGV. With 0 bases removed from V and 3 bases from J, the gap between germline ends came to 12 bases. The CDR3 has 15 residues. As DNA, the CDR3 is TGTGCCAGCAGCTTAGAAGGGCTAGTCCACTACGAGCAGTACTTC. Residues: CASSLEGLVHYEQYF. The full variable domain, its missing parts supplied by reference TRBV11-2 and TRBJ2-7, is EAGVAQSPRYKIIEKRQSVAFWCNPISGHATLYWYQQILGQGPKLLIQFQNNGVVDDSQLPKDRFSAERLKGVDSTLKIQPAKLEDSAVYLCASSLEGLVHYEQYFGPGTRLTVT.

The CDR3 nucleotides are TGCGCCAGCAGCCAAGATGACAGGGCTGGCTACACCTTC. Translated, it gives CASSQDDRAGYTF. This chain uses TRBV4-1 with TRBJ1-2; 7 bases fit TRBD1. The germline V gene has CDR1 MGHRA and CDR2 YSYEKL. CDR3 length: 13 residues. V shed 0 bases, J shed 7 bases, and the junction held 2 bases outside the gene matches.

About this clone: The same CDR3 arises from other DNA sequences in this sample as well. The chain couples TRBV5-8 to TRBJ2-7, with unresolved D. The V end was cut by 3 bases, the J end by 1 base, with 5 bases between. The CDR3 totals 12 residues. Germline V gives CDR1 SGHTS, CDR2 YDEGEE. CDR3 coding DNA: TGTGCCAGCAGCTCCCTTTCCTACGAGCAGTACTTC. Protein: CASSSLSYEQYF.

The chain uses TRBV13 and TRBJ2-3, with D possibly being TRBD2 (6 bases). CDR3 length equals 15 residues. Trimming removed 3 bases at V and 4 bases at J, with 14 bases between. Germline-derived CDR1 and CDR2 are PRHDT and FYEKMQ (reference sequence). This CDR3 reads CASSFRGLRPDTQYF. The CDR3 DNA is TGTGCCAGCAGCTTTAGAGGACTACGACCAGATACGCAGTATTTT.

This chain links TRBV7-9 with TRBJ2-5, with 11 nucleotides matching TRBD1. V dropped 5 bases and J dropped 5; count of bases not matched to a gene: 10. The V gene's germline CDR1 is SEHNR and CDR2 FQNEAQ (reference sequence). The CDR3 loop spans 16 amino acids. In DNA form, the CDR3 reads TGTGCCAGCAGCCCGTTCGGACAGGGGGCCGGGGAGACCCAGTACTTC. The encoded protein is CASSPFGQGAGETQYF.

The CDR3 is CASSPIQGADEQFF. For the CDR3, the DNA is TGTGCCAGCAGCCCGATCCAGGGTGCCGATGAGCAGTTCTTC. The V call is TRBV7-9, the J call TRBJ2-1; weak D call: TRBD1 (5 bases). This CDR3 contains 14 residues. The V end was cut by 5 bases, the J end by 8 bases, with 16 bases between. CDR1 SEHNR and CDR2 FQNEAQ come from the germline V gene (reference sequence).

This chain uses TRBV2 with TRBJ2-5; D remains ambiguous. The J call may be in error: the DNA end matches TRBJ2-7 better. CDR1 is SNHLY, CDR2 FYNNEI, per germline. CDR3 size: 12 residues. CDR3 nucleotides: TGTGCCAGCCTTGGGCTCTCCTACGAGCAGTACTTC. Amino acid sequence: CASLGLSYEQYF.

The chain joins TRBV11-2 to TRBJ2-3; D remains ambiguous. CDR3 length equals 14 residues. Germline V gene data show CDR1 as SGHAT and CDR2 as FQNNGV. Trimming removed 1 base at V and 2 bases at J, with 7 bases between. In DNA form, the CDR3 reads TGTGCCAGCAGCTTAGCGGGCTTCACAGATACGCAGTATTTT. It codes for CASSLAGFTDTQYF.

The sample holds one count of this clone. Here the CDR3 DNA reads TGTGCCAGCAGCCCCGTAGGAATCTCATACGAGCAGTACTTC. It translates to CASSPVGISYEQYF. The chain uses TRBV27 and TRBJ2-7; D unresolved. The CDR3 loop spans 14 amino acids. Trimming left V 6 bases short and J 4 bases short, with 16 bases between. Germline-derived CDR1 and CDR2 are MNHEY and SMNVEV (reference sequence).

The chain combines TRBV27 with TRBJ2-4; D is uncertain. V was cut by 0 bases and J by 0 bases, with 9 bases left in between. The CDR3 is made up of 16 amino acids. Germline values: CDR1 MNHEY, CDR2 SMNVEV (reference sequence). CDR3 DNA sequence: TGTGCCAGCAGTTTATCGGGCAGATTAGCCAAAAACATTCAGTACTTC. Translation gives CASSLSGRLAKNIQYF.

The chain couples TRBV7-3 to TRBJ2-1; TRBD2 aligns across 9 bases. After removal of 0 bases from V and 5 bases from J, the junction contained 8 bases not matched to a gene. From germline, CDR1 is SGHTA and CDR2 FQGTGA. CDR3 length: 17 amino acids. The CDR3 region is CASSLTWGGRAHNEQFF. The CDR3, as DNA: TGTGCCAGCAGCTTAACGTGGGGCGGGAGGGCCCACAATGAGCAGTTCTTC.

This chain links TRBV7-9 with TRBJ2-5; TRBD1 agrees at 7 bases. The CDR3 loop spans 17 amino acids. The germline V gene has CDR1 SEHNR and CDR2 FQNEAQ (reference sequence). J lost 9 bases, V lost 5 bases, and 21 bases had no gene match. The CDR3 loop is CASSLRSGDSQHMAQYF. The DNA for the CDR3 is TGTGCCAGCAGCCTCCGATCCGGGGACAGCCAACATATGGCCCAGTACTTC.

The V gene is TRBV25-1, the J gene TRBJ2-7; TRBD2 matches 8 bases. The CDR3 spans 16 residues. The ends lost 4 bases at V and 4 bases at J; junction bases unmatched: 12. From germline, CDR1 is MGHDK and CDR2 SYGVNS. As DNA, the CDR3 is TGTGCCAGCAGTGCTCTTAGCGGGAATGCCCGGTACGAGCAGTACTTC. Its protein is CASSALSGNARYEQYF.

This rearrangement joins TRBV5-1 to TRBJ2-1; 9 nucleotides line up with TRBD2. J gave up 4 bases and V 1 base, and 12 bases lay outside the gene matches. The CDR3 spans 18 residues. Germline CDR1 reads SGHRS; CDR2 reads YFSETQ. CDR3 amino acids: CASSLSRWGGREYNEQFF. The DNA of the CDR3 is TGCGCCAGCAGCTTGTCTCGTTGGGGCGGGAGGGAGTACAATGAGCAGTTCTTC.

This rearrangement joins TRBV30 to TRBJ1-5; D call uncertain. The CDR3 covers 12 residues. The germline V gene has CDR1 GTSNPN and CDR2 SVGIG (reference sequence). Trimming left V 7 bases short and J 0 bases short, with 7 bases between. This chain's CDR3 is CASGDSNQPQHF. CDR3 coding DNA: TGTGCCTCAGGAGATAGCAATCAGCCCCAGCATTTT. Full variable domain (missing parts from reference TRBV30 and TRBJ1-5): SQTIHQWPATLVQPVGSPLSLECTVEGTSNPNLYWYRQAAGRGLQLLFYSVGIGQISSEVPQNLSASRPQDRQFILSSKKLLLSDSGFYLCASGDSNQPQHFGDGTRLSIL.

This clone was found once. The V call is TRBV19, the J call TRBJ1-5; no reliable D call. Germline CDR1 LNHDA, CDR2 SQIVND (reference sequence). V lost 7 bases and J 4 bases, leaving 17 bases between the germline ends. The CDR3 consists of 15 residues. The CDR3 DNA reads TGTGCCAGTACCCCATGGGGAGATGGGAATCAGCCCCAGCATTTT. This encodes CASTPWGDGNQPQHF.

The chain links TRBV7-9 to TRBJ2-1; TRBD2 is a possible D gene (6 bases). Germline assignment: CDR1 SEHNR and CDR2 FQNEAQ (reference sequence). This CDR3 is built from 17 residues. V was trimmed by 11 bases and J by 5 bases, leaving 28 bases between them. CDR3 coding DNA: TGTGCCGTATTGCACCCAGCCAACGGGAGATTGAACAATGAGCAGTTCTTC. Protein sequence: CAVLHPANGRLNNEQFF.